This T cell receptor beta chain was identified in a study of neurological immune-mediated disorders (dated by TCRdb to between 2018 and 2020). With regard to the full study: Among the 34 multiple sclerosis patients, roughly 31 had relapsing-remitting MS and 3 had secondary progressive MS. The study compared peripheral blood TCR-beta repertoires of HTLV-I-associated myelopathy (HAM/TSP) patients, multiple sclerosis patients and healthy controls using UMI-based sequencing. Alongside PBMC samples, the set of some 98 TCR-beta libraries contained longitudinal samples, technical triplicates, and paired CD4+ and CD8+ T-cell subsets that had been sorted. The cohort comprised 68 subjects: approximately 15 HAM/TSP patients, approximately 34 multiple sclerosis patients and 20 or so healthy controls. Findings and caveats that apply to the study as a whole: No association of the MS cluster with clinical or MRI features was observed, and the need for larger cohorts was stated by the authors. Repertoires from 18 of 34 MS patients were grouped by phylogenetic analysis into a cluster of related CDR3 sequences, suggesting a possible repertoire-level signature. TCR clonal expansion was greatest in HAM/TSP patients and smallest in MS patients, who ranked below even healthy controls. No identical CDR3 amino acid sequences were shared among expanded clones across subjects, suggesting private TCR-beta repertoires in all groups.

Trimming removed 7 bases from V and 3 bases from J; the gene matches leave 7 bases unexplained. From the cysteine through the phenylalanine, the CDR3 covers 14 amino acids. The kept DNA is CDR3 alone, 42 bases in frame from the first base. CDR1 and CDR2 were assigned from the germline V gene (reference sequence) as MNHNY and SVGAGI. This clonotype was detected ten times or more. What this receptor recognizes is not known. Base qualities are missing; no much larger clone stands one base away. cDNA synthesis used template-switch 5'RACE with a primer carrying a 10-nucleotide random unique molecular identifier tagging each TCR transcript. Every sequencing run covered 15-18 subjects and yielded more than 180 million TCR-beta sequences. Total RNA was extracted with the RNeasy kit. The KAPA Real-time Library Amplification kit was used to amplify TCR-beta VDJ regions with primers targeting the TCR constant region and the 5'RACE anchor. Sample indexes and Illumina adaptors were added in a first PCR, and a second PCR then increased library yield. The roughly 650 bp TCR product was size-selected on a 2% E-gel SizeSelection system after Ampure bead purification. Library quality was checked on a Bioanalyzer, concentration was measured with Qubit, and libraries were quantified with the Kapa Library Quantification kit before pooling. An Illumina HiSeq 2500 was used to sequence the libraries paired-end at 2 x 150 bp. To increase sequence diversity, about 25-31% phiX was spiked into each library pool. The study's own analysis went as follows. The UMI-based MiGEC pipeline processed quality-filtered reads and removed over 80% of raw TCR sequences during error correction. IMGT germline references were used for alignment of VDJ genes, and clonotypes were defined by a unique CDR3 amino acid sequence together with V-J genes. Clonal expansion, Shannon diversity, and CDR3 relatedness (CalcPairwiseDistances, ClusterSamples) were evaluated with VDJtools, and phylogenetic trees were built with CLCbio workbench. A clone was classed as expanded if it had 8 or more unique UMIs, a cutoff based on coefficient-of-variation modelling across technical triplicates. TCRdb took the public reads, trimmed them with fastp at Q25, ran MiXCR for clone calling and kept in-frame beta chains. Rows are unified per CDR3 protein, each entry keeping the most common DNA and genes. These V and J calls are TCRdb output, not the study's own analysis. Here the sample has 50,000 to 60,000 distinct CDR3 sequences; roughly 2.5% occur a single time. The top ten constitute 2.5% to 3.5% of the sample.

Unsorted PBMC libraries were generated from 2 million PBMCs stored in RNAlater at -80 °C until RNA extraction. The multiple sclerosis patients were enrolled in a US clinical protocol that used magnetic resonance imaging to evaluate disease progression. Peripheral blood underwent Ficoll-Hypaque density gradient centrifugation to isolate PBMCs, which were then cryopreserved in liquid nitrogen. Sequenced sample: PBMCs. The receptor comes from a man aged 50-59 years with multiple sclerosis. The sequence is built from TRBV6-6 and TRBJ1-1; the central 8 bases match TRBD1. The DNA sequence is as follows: TGTGCCAGCAATACAGGGGGTACGGACACTGAAGCTTTCTTT. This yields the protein CASNTGGTDTEAFF.